This entry features one TCR beta chain sequence. Its antigen is not known. Unmatched junction bases numbered 7, after V lost 0 bases and J lost 5 bases. This CDR3 region has 15 residues. Germline lookup yields CDR1 SGHRS and CDR2 YFSETQ. iRepertoire HTBI primers and Arm-PCR of CDR3 regions built TCR beta libraries. Per the study methods: Identified across the samples were 50 to 70 TRBV segments and over twelve TRBJ segments. TCRdb called the multiplex PCR reads again in MiXCR, with one record for every CDR3 protein. TCRdb's processing, not the study's, gives the V and J calls here. This sample yields a few hundred thousand distinct CDR3 sequences, of which approximately 21% are seen a single time; 7% to 9% belongs to the top ten. This sample was taken from a study of regulatory T cells in long-lasting Graves disease. General study points: Peripheral blood was the sole material, not thyroid tissue. Fewer public clonotypes were shared by new patients (about 940) than by persistent patients (around 2,900). Small numbers of samples may have cut accuracy.

The time point is: persistent/refractory GD, antithyroid drugs over 5 years with positive TRAb. PBMC-extracted RNA yielded the TCR library. The rearrangement links TRBV5-1 to TRBJ2-5; 7 bases fit TRBD1. The material sequenced was peripheral blood mononuclear cells (PBMCs), taken when the disease was refractory, from a patient treated with antithyroid drugs. The receptor comes from a female donor with Graves disease. The CDR3 reads CASSLETGFVETQYF. CDR3 DNA sequence: TGCGCCAGCAGCTTGGAGACAGGGTTTGTGGAGACCCAGTACTTC.